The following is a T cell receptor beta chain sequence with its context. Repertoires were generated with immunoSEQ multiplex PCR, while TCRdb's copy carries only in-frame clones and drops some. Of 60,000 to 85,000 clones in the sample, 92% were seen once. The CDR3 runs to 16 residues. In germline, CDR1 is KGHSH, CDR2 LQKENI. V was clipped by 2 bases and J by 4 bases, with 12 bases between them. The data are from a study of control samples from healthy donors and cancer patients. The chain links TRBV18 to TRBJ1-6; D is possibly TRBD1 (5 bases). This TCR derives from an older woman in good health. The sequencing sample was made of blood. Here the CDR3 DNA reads TGTGCCAGCTCACCAAATCCCAGGGCTTATAATTCACCCCTCCACTTT. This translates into CASSPNPRAYNSPLHF.